This T cell receptor (beta chain) was sequenced for a study of CD8 T cells in ankylosing spondylitis. General study points: Characteristic, it appeared, of ankylosing spondylitis blood was a TCR beta motif of 7 or 8 highly homologous variants. The clones that were linked to disease were reported to be significantly enriched in matched synovial fluid samples from ankylosing spondylitis patients. Disease-linked clones had a CD8+ phenotype and relatively low frequency in peripheral blood. There were earlier reports of some motif variants in reactive arthritis synovial fluid and blood.

In making TCR beta libraries, quantitative 5'-RACE with molecular barcodes was used. TCRdb re-called the 5' RACE reads through MiXCR, storing one row per CDR3 protein. The profile shows just under 550,000 distinct CDR3 sequences, 9.5% to 15% of them singletons. The CDR3 contains 16 residues. The ends were cut back, 7 bases at V and 4 bases at J, with 19 bases in the middle. Worth noting for this clonotype: The antigen remains unidentified.

The TCR comes from a male donor with ankylosing spondylitis. The chain has TRBV12-3 or TRBV12-4 and TRBJ1-4; possible D gene TRBD1, 5 bases. Sequencing was performed on blood, either unsorted or a sorted T cell fraction (not recorded which). Here the CDR3 reads CASTSRARDGNEKLFF. CDR3 coding DNA: TGTGCCAGCACTTCGAGGGCCCGGGACGGTAATGAAAAACTGTTTTTT.